These 5 T cell receptor beta chains came from one sample sequenced in a study of blood T cell repertoires in COVID-19. Generated by immunoSEQ multiplex PCR, the TCRdb table keeps only in-frame clones and is missing some. The sample yields approximately 270,000 clones, 65% to 90% seen once. The sequenced sample was PBMCs or T cells enriched from blood (not recorded which). These receptors originate from a man in his forties who had recovered from COVID-19.

The chain has TRBV29-1 and TRBJ2-1; the D is unclear. V was clipped by 4 bases and J by 6 bases, with 10 bases between them. The CDR3 is 12 residues long. Germline loops: CDR1 SQVTM, CDR2 ANQGSEA. In nucleotides, the CDR3 is TGCAGCGTTGTCCCAGGTACCAATGAGCAGTTCTTC. It is translated as CSVVPGTNEQFF.

This clone was seen a handful of times. The rearrangement uses TRBV6-5 and TRBJ1-1; TRBD1 matches at 9 bases. The CDR3 covers 13 residues. Germline loops: CDR1 MNHEY, CDR2 SVGAGI. J was trimmed by 10 bases and V by 5 bases; bases with no gene match: 8. The CDR3, as DNA: TGTGCCAGCAGTACCACGACAGGGGGATCAGCTTTCTTT. This sequence encodes CASSTTTGGSAFF.

V gene TRBV7-2 combines with J gene TRBJ1-2; 9 nucleotides agree with TRBD1. Germline V lookup: CDR1 SGHTA, CDR2 FQGNSA. The CDR3 has 16 amino acids. With V trimmed by 4 bases and J by 4 bases, 10 bases remained unmatched. CDR3 sequence reads: CASSSRTGAVGYGYTF. The CDR3 DNA sequence: TGTGCCAGCAGCTCCCGGACAGGGGCGGTCGGCTATGGCTACACCTTC.

The V call is TRBV7-2, the J call TRBJ2-7; 7 nucleotides match TRBD1. CDR1 is SGHTA, CDR2 FQGNSA, per germline. V trimming: 3 bases; J trimming: 0 bases; junction bases outside the gene matches: 2. There are 14 residues in the CDR3. The CDR3 DNA is TGTGCCAGCAGCTTGACAGGGTTCTCCTACGAGCAGTACTTC. It codes for CASSLTGFSYEQYF.

The V call is TRBV25-1, the J call TRBJ2-7; 7 nucleotides agree with TRBD2. The germline V gene has CDR1 MGHDK and CDR2 SYGVNS. The V gene end was trimmed by 2 bases and the J gene end by 2 bases; junction bases not matched to a gene: 9. The CDR3 is 16 residues long. CDR3 DNA: TGTGCCAGCAGTGAAGCGGCGGCTAGCGGTGCCTACGAGCAGTACTTC. This translates into CASSEAAASGAYEQYF.